Detailed here is one T cell receptor (beta chain). Antigen: not known. This sample was included in a study of glioma-infiltrating T cells. CDR3 length: 13 amino acids. V was cut by 3 bases and J by 5 bases, with 13 bases left in between. Germline V gene lookup returns CDR1 SQVTM and CDR2 ANQGSEA. Study outcomes and limitations: CDR3 overlap between tissue and blood was very small.

The iRepertoire nested amplicon-rescue multiplex PCR amplified TCR alpha and beta CDR3s from RNA. TCRdb independently ran MiXCR on the multiplex PCR reads; one entry per CDR3 protein. The profile shows 400,000 or so distinct CDR3 sequences, around 38% of them singletons. The chain couples TRBV29-1 to TRBJ2-5, with D unclear. This TCR came from a human donor with low-grade glioma or glioblastoma, undergoing nonglioma brain surgery, or in good health (not recorded which). The sample was glioma tissue, nonneoplastic brain tissue, or PBMCs (not recorded which). The CDR3 bases are TGCAGCGTTGAGAAGGGCGGATGGGAGACCCAGTACTTC. Protein sequence: CSVEKGGWETQYF. The full variable domain, with the rest looked up from reference TRBV29-1 and TRBJ2-5, is SAVISQKPSRDICQRGTSLTIQCQVDSQVTMMFWYRQQPGQSLTLIATANQGSEATYESGFVIDKFPISRPNLTFSTLTVSNMSPEDSSIYLCSVEKGGWETQYFGPGTRLLVL.